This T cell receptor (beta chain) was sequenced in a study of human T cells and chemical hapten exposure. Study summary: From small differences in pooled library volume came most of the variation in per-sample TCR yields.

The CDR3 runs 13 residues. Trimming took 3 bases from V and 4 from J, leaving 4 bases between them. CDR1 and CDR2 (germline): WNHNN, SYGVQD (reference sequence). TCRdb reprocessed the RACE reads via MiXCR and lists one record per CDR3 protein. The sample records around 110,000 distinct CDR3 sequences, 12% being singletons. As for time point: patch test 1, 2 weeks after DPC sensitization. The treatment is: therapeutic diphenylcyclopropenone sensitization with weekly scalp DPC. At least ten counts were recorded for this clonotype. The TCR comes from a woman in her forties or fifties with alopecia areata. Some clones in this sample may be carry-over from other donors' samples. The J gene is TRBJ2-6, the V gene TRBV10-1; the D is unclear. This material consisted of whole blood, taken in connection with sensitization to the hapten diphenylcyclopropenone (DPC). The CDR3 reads CASSEGGANVLTF. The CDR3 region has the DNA TGCGCCAGCAGTGAAGGAGGGGCCAACGTCCTGACTTTC.